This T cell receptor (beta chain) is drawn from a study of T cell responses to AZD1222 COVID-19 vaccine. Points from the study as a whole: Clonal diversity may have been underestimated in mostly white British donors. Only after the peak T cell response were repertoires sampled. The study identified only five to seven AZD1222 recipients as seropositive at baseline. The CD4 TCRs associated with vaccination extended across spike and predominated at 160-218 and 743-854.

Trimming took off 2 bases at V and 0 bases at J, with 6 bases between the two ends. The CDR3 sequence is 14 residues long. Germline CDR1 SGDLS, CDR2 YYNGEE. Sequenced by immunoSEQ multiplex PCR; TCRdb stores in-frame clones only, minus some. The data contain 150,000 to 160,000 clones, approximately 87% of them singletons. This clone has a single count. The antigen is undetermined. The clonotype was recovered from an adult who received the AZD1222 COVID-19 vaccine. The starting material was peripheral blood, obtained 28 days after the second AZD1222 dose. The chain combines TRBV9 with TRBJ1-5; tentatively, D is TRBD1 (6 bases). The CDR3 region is CASSVGHSNQPQHF. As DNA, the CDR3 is TGTGCCAGCAGCGTGGGACATAGCAATCAGCCCCAGCATTTT.